This T cell receptor beta chain was retrieved from a study of T cells in Graves' hyperthyroidism and ophthalmopathy. Whole-study findings and limits: A model of 13 V-J pairs discriminated ophthalmopathy from stable hyperthyroidism.

Template material for amplifying TCR beta CDR3 regions consisted of RNA transcripts. HTBI primers were used for first-round RT-PCR of the TCR CDR3. Each CDR3 protein is one row after TCRdb ran MiXCR on the multiplex PCR reads. This table has some 350,000 distinct CDR3 sequences, around 15% appearing once. Concerning this clonotype itself: Its antigen remains unknown.

Sequenced material: blood. The sequence came from a woman aged 55-69 years with Graves' ophthalmopathy.

In nucleotides, the CDR3 is TGTGCCAGCAGCTGGGGGGAAGGCCCACAGTACTTC. Protein sequence: CASSWGEGPQYF. The rearrangement joins TRBV7-3 to TRBJ2-4; maybe TRBD2 (6 bases). Germline CDR1 and CDR2: SGHTA and FQGTGA. This CDR3 spans 12 amino acids. The V end was cut by 4 bases, the J end by 13 bases, with 14 bases between.